A selection of T cell receptor beta chains follows, all from one sample in a study of shared clonotypes between healthy human individuals. Generated by immunoSEQ multiplex PCR, the TCRdb table keeps only in-frame clones and is missing some. The sample records some 630,000 clones, about 96% being singletons. Sequencing was performed on naive CD8+ T cells sorted from blood. The receptor source for this set is a woman in her thirties in good health. Both conserved end residues are part of each CDR3. A D gene is named only where the DNA matches it firmly. Size values are once, few and many counts, or a class for expanded clones, and some rows have none.

d_call: TRBD2; j_call: TRBJ2-7; v_call: TRBV4-1; clone_size: -; cdr3_aa: CASSLRLADSYEQYF; cdr3_nt: TGCGCCAGCAGCCTTCGACTAGCCGATTCCTACGAGCAGTACTTC
d_call: TRBD2; j_call: TRBJ2-2; v_call: TRBV7-2; clone_size: -; cdr3_aa: CASSLIRPTSGAYTGELFF; cdr3_nt: TGTGCCAGCAGCTTAATCAGACCGACTAGCGGGGCCTACACCGGGGAGCTGTTTTTT
d_call: -; j_call: TRBJ2-1; v_call: TRBV28; clone_size: -; cdr3_aa: CASSFFATYNEQFF; cdr3_nt: TGTGCCAGCAGTTTTTTCGCTACATACAATGAGCAGTTCTTC
d_call: -; j_call: TRBJ1-2; v_call: TRBV28; clone_size: -; cdr3_aa: CASTTWDAVNYGYTF; cdr3_nt: TGTGCCAGCACCACTTGGGACGCGGTCAACTATGGCTACACCTTC
d_call: -; j_call: TRBJ2-5; v_call: TRBV9; clone_size: -; cdr3_aa: CASSVGDVLQETQYF; cdr3_nt: TGTGCCAGCAGCGTGGGGGACGTCCTCCAAGAGACCCAGTACTTC
d_call: TRBD2; j_call: TRBJ2-7; v_call: TRBV5-4; clone_size: -; cdr3_aa: CASSQGLAYEQYF; cdr3_nt: TGTGCCAGCAGCCAGGGACTAGCCTACGAGCAGTACTTC
d_call: -; j_call: TRBJ2-2; v_call: TRBV7-9; clone_size: once; cdr3_aa: CASSLGGRAGELFF; cdr3_nt: TGTGCCAGCAGCTTGGGTGGGAGAGCCGGGGAGCTGTTTTTT
d_call: -; j_call: TRBJ2-1; v_call: TRBV6-1; clone_size: -; cdr3_aa: CASNLIGGAIDEQFF; cdr3_nt: TGTGCCAGCAATCTTATCGGGGGAGCGATTGATGAGCAGTTCTTC
d_call: TRBD2; j_call: TRBJ2-3; v_call: TRBV7-9; clone_size: -; cdr3_aa: CASSPGPPTSGSSDTQYF; cdr3_nt: TGTGCCAGCAGCCCGGGCCCCCCGACTAGCGGGAGTTCTGATACGCAGTATTTT
d_call: TRBD2; j_call: TRBJ2-7; v_call: TRBV19; clone_size: -; cdr3_aa: CASSLLAEESYEQYF; cdr3_nt: TGTGCCAGTAGTTTACTAGCGGAAGAATCCTACGAGCAGTACTTC
d_call: -; j_call: TRBJ1-2; v_call: TRBV11-3; clone_size: -; cdr3_aa: CASSLFARAGYFGYTF; cdr3_nt: TGTGCCAGCAGCTTATTCGCCAGGGCAGGTTATTTTGGCTACACCTTC
d_call: TRBD1; j_call: TRBJ1-2; v_call: TRBV10-3; clone_size: few; cdr3_aa: CATWTGGQCGYTF; cdr3_nt: TGTGCCACTTGGACAGGGGGGCAGTGTGGCTACACCTTC
d_call: -; j_call: TRBJ1-3; v_call: TRBV7-2; clone_size: once; cdr3_aa: CASSPNQYSGNTIYF; cdr3_nt: TGTGCCAGCAGCCCAAATCAGTACTCTGGAAACACCATATATTTT
d_call: -; j_call: TRBJ1-5; v_call: TRBV6-1; clone_size: -; cdr3_aa: CASSEGRQGNQPQHF; cdr3_nt: TGTGCCAGCAGTGAGGGCCGGCAGGGGAATCAGCCCCAGCATTTT
d_call: -; j_call: TRBJ1-1; v_call: TRBV4-1; clone_size: -; cdr3_aa: CASSPRAGDWGEAFF; cdr3_nt: TGCGCCAGCAGTCCCAGAGCGGGGGATTGGGGTGAAGCTTTCTTT
d_call: -; j_call: TRBJ2-2; v_call: TRBV4-1; clone_size: -; cdr3_aa: CASSQDRPGTGELFF; cdr3_nt: TGCGCCAGCAGCCAAGATCGTCCGGGAACCGGGGAGCTGTTTTTT
d_call: -; j_call: TRBJ2-5; v_call: TRBV6-5; clone_size: -; cdr3_aa: CASSYWTEVGETQYF; cdr3_nt: TGTGCCAGCAGTTACTGGACAGAGGTGGGGGAGACCCAGTACTTC
d_call: TRBD1; j_call: TRBJ2-3; v_call: TRBV30; clone_size: -; cdr3_aa: CAWSGGQGADTQYF; cdr3_nt: TGTGCCTGGAGTGGGGGACAGGGCGCAGATACGCAGTATTTT
d_call: -; j_call: TRBJ2-3; v_call: TRBV11-2; clone_size: -; cdr3_aa: CASSLAGESTDTQYF; cdr3_nt: TGTGCCAGCAGCTTAGCGGGAGAGAGCACAGATACGCAGTATTTT
d_call: TRBD2; j_call: TRBJ2-3; v_call: TRBV5-1; clone_size: -; cdr3_aa: CASSPGIAGVLDTQYF; cdr3_nt: TGCGCCAGCAGCCCCGGAATCGCGGGAGTGCTAGATACGCAGTATTTT
d_call: TRBD1; j_call: TRBJ1-2; v_call: TRBV5-1; clone_size: -; cdr3_aa: CASSLDWILGTGANYGYTF; cdr3_nt: TGCGCCAGCAGCTTGGACTGGATTTTAGGGACAGGAGCTAACTATGGCTACACCTTC
d_call: -; j_call: TRBJ2-7; v_call: TRBV6-6; clone_size: -; cdr3_aa: CASSLRDYEQYF; cdr3_nt: TGTGCCAGCAGCCTCCGGGACTACGAGCAGTACTTC
d_call: TRBD1; j_call: TRBJ2-7; v_call: TRBV7-8; clone_size: -; cdr3_aa: CASSRDSSYEQYF; cdr3_nt: TGTGCCAGCAGCCGGGACAGCTCCTACGAGCAGTACTTC
d_call: -; j_call: TRBJ1-1; v_call: TRBV5-1; clone_size: -; cdr3_aa: CASSLTEVLNTEAFF; cdr3_nt: TGCGCCAGCAGCTTGACAGAAGTTTTGAACACTGAAGCTTTCTTT
d_call: -; j_call: TRBJ2-1; v_call: TRBV5-1; clone_size: -; cdr3_aa: CASSPFSGYEQFF; cdr3_nt: TGCGCCAGCAGCCCCTTTTCAGGTTATGAGCAGTTCTTC
d_call: TRBD2; j_call: TRBJ2-2; v_call: TRBV5-1; clone_size: -; cdr3_aa: CASSLATAGGLNTGELFF; cdr3_nt: TGCGCCAGCAGCTTGGCCACAGCGGGAGGACTTAACACCGGGGAGCTGTTTTTT
d_call: TRBD2; j_call: TRBJ2-3; v_call: TRBV2; clone_size: -; cdr3_aa: CASSEFSGSGTDTQYF; cdr3_nt: TGTGCCAGCAGTGAATTTAGCGGGAGTGGGACAGATACGCAGTATTTT
d_call: -; j_call: TRBJ1-2; v_call: TRBV12-2; clone_size: -; cdr3_aa: CASRLGQGRYGYTF; cdr3_nt: TGTGCAAGTCGCTTAGGCCAGGGGAGGTATGGCTACACCTTC
d_call: -; j_call: TRBJ1-2; v_call: TRBV30; clone_size: -; cdr3_aa: CAWFGSSAYGYTF; cdr3_nt: TGTGCCTGGTTTGGGAGCTCAGCCTATGGCTACACCTTC